This TCR beta chain is drawn from a study of tumor-infiltrating lymphocytes in primary liver carcinoma. Study information: The study reported T1-T3 N0M0 tumors spanning 4.2 to 10 cm.

cDNA specific to TCR beta was made from approximately 0.55 ug of total RNA, with a constant-region primer employed for priming. Libraries for TCR beta were built through three nested multiplex PCR rounds, which together made up a slightly modified ARM-PCR procedure. Forward primers for TRBV1-TRBV30 and a C-beta reverse primer served the first two PCR rounds, at 10 cycles each. TCRdb recomputed calls from the multiplex PCR reads with MiXCR, one row per CDR3 protein. Here the sample spans 95,000 to 100,000 distinct CDR3 sequences, around two thirds being singletons. This clonotype was counted at least ten times. The antigen remains unidentified. Notes on the study in general: Reduced overlap was seen in tumor-adjacent and tumor-blood pairs versus tumor region pairs.

CDR1 SGHNT and CDR2 YYREEE come from the germline V gene (reference sequence). This CDR3 has 14 residues. J gave up 5 bases and V 4 bases, and 8 bases lay outside the gene matches. Unsorted bulk tissue of about 19-33 mg yielded co-extracted RNA and DNA. Patients were treatment-naive with chronic HBV infection. The material sequenced was liver tumor tissue from sampling region 2. Subset defined: tumor region T2, inferior pole. The chain joins TRBV5-4 to TRBJ2-5; 7 bases are a match to TRBD2. The TCR was taken from a woman in her sixties or seventies with primary liver carcinoma and hepatitis B virus infection. The CDR3 sequence is CASSPRGGHETQYF. DNA for the CDR3: TGTGCCAGCAGCCCCCGGGGAGGGCACGAGACCCAGTACTTC.